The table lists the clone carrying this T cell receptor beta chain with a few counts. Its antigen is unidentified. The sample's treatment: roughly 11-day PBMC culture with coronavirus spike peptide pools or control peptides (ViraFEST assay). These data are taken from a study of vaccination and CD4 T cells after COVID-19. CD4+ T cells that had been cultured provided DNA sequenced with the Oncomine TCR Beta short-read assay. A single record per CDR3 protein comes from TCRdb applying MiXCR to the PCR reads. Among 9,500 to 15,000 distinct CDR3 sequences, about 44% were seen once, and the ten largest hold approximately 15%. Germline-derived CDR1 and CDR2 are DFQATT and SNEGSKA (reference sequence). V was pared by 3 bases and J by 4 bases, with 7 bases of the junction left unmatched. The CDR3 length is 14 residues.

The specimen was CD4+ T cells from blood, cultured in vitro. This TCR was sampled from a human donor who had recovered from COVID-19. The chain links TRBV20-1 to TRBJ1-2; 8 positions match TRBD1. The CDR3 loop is CSARTFTGGYGYTF. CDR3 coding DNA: TGCAGTGCTAGGACTTTCACAGGGGGCTATGGCTACACCTTC.